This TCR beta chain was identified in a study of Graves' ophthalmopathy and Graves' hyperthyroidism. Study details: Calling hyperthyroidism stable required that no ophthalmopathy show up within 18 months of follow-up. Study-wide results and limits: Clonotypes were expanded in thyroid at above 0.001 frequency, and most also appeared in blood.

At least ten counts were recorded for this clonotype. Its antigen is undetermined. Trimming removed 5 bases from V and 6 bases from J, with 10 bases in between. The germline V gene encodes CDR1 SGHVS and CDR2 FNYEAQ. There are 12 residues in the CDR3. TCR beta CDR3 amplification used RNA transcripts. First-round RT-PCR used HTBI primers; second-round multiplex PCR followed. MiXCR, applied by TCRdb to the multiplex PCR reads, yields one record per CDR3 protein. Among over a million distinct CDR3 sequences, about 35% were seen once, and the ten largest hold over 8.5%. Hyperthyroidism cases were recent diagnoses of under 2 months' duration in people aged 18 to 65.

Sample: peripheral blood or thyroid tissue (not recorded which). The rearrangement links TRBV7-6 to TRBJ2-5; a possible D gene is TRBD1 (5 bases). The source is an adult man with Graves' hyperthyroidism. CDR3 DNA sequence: TGTGCCAGCAGCCTCCAGGGAAAGACCCAGTACTTC. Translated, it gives CASSLQGKTQYF.